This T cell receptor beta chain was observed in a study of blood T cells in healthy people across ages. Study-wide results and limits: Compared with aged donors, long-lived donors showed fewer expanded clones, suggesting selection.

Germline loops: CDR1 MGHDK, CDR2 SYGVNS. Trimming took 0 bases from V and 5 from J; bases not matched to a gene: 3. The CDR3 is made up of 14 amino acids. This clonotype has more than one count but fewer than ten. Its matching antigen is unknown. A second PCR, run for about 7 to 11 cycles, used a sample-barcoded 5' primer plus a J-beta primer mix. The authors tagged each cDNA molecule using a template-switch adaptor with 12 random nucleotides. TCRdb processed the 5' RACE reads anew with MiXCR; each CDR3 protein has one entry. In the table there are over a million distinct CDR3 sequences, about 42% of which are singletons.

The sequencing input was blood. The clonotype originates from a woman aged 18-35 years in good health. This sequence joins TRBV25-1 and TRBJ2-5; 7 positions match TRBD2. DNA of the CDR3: TGTGCCAGCAGTGAATATGAGGGAGGGGAGACCCAGTACTTC. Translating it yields CASSEYEGGETQYF.